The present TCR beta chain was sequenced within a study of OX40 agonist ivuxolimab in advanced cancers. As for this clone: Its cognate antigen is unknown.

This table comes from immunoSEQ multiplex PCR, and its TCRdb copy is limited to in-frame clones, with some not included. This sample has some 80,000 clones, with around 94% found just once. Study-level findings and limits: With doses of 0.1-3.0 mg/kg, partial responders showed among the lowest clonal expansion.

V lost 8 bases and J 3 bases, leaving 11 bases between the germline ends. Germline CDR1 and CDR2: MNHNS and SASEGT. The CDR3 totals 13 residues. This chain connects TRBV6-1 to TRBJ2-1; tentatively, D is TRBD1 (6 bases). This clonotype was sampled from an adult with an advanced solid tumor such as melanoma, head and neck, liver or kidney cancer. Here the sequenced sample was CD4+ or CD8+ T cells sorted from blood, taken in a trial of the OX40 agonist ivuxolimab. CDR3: CASRDTHYNEQFF. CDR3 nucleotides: TGTGCCAGCCGGGACACCCACTACAATGAGCAGTTCTTC.